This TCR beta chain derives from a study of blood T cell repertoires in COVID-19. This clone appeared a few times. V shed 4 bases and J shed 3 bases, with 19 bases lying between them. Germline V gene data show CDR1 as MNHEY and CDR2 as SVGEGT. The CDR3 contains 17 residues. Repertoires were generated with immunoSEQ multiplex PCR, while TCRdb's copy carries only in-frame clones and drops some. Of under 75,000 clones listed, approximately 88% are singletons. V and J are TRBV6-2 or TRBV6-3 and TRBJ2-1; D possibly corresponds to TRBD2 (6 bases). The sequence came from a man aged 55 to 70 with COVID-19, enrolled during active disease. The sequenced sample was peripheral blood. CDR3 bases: TGTGCCAGCAGTTCCCCGTTTCGCGGGGAAGACTACAATGAGCAGTTCTTC. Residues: CASSSPFRGEDYNEQFF.